The present TCR beta chain was sequenced within a study of T cell responses to AZD1222 COVID-19 vaccine. The method was immunoSEQ multiplex PCR; TCRdb's version includes in-frame clones alone and lacks a portion of them. The table shows around 110,000 clones, with around 85% occurring only once. CDR1 and CDR2 from the germline V gene are KGHDR and SFDVKD. This CDR3 spans 19 amino acids. Losses at the gene ends were 5 bases for V and 0 bases for J; bases not matched to a gene: 12. The sample in question was peripheral blood, obtained on day 0 of MenACWY control vaccination. The receptor comes from an adult in good health. The V gene is TRBV24-1, the J gene TRBJ2-3, with 11 bases identical to TRBD2. The CDR3 DNA sequence: TGTGCCACCAGTGCCTCCTTTAGCGGGGGGGTCTCTAGCACAGATACGCAGTATTTT. This translates into CATSASFSGGVSSTDTQYF.